This TCR beta chain was obtained from a study of blood T cell repertoires in COVID-19. The overall study: The United States, Italy and Spain were the sources of the acute and convalescent COVID-19 samples.

TCRdb's table, derived via immunoSEQ multiplex PCR, lists solely in-frame clones and lacks some. This sample carries tens of thousands of clones, roughly nine tenths of them seen once, and the ten largest clones take approximately 4.1%. The CDR3 has 15 amino acids. The ends were cut back, 4 bases at V and 0 bases at J, with 10 bases in the middle. The germline CDR1 and CDR2 sequences are SEHNR and FQNEAQ (reference sequence). The TCR was taken from a man aged 45-65 years with acute or convalescent COVID-19. The sample taken for sequencing was peripheral blood. The chain recombines TRBV7-9 with TRBJ2-1, with D perhaps TRBD1 (6 bases). CDR3 protein: CASSYGQHSYNEQFF. In DNA, the CDR3 is TGTGCCAGCAGCTACGGACAGCACTCCTACAATGAGCAGTTCTTC.